Listed below are T cell receptor beta chains from one sample, sequenced in a study of OX40 agonist ivuxolimab in advanced cancers. Sequencing was performed with immunoSEQ multiplex PCR; in TCRdb, only in-frame clones are kept and a portion is missing. This sample has tens of thousands of clones, with 80% to 90% found just once. This sample comprised CD4+ or CD8+ T cells sorted from blood, obtained in a trial of the OX40 agonist ivuxolimab. Every receptor here comes from an adult with an advanced solid tumor such as melanoma, head and neck, liver or kidney cancer. Both conserved end residues are part of each CDR3.

TRBV28	CASSFVGEQYF
TRBV28	CASSFPGRGNQPQHF
TRBV5-1	CASSLGPDSYEQYF
TRBV4-2	CASSHLLMGSRRGNTGELFF
TRBV6-6	CASSRPGWGRAFF
TRBV5-1	CASSLASSGSSVSVAKNIQYF
TRBV7-9	CASSLGTSGNTIYF
TRBV5-5	CASSLARGANVLTF
TRBV11-1	CASSNLPDTPEQYF
TRBV2	CASRATGETSPLHF
TRBV7-9	CASSLTAGSYEQYF
TRBV5-1	CASSLGGWESEAFF
TRBV29-1	CSVEGLRRRGTDTQYF
TRBV19	CASGRSPGPEETQYF
TRBV5-6	CASSRTGVQETQYF
TRBV19	CASSPYVTGYEQYF
TRBV19	CASSMEDQAYEQYF
TRBV5-1	CASSPTSGGADDTQYF
TRBV5-1	CASSLATHSYNEQFF
TRBV5-1	CASSFGRALPQETQYF
TRBV27	CASSLYVAGGPEETQYF
TRBV12-5	CASGARGGLSDTQYF
TRBV5-1	CASSRRLAGVSEQFF
TRBV5-1	CASSLGTGPAYEQYF
TRBV10-2	CASTLAGEETQYF
TRBV5-1	CASSPSPAEEQYF
TRBV5-1	CASSSQGVNEQYF
TRBV5-8	CASSFGGRADTQYF
TRBV15	CATSRAQETQYF